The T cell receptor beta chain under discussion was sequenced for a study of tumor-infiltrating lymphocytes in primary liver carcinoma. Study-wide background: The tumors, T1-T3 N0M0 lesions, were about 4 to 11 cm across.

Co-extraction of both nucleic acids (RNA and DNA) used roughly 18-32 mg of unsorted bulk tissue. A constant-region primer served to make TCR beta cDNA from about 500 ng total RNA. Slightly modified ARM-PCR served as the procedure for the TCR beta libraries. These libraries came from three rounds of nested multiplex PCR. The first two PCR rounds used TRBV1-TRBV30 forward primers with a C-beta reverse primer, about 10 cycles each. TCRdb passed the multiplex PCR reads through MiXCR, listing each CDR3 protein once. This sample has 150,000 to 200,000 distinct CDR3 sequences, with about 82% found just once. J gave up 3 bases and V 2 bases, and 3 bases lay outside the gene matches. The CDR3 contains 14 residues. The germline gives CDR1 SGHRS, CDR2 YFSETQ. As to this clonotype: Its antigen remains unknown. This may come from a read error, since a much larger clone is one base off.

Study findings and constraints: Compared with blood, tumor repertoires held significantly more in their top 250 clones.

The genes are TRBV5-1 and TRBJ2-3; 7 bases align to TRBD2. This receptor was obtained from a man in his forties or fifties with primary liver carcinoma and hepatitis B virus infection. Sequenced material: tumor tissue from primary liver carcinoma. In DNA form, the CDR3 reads TGCGCCAGCAGCTTCACTAGCGCGACAGATACGCAGTATTTT. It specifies CASSFTSATDTQYF.